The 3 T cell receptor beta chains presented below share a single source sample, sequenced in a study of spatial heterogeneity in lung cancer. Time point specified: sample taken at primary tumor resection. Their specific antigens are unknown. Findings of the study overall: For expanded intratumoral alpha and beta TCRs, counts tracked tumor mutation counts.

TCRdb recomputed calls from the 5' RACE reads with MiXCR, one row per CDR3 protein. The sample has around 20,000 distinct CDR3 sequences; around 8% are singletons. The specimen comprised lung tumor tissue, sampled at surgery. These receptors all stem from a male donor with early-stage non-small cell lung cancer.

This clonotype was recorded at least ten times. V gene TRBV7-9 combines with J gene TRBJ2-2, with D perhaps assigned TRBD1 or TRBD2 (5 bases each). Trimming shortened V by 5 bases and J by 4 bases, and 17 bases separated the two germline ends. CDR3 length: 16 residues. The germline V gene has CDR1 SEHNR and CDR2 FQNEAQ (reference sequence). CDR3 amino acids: CASSPRKGPPTGELFF. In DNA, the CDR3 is TGTGCCAGCAGCCCTCGCAAGGGACCCCCCACCGGGGAGCTGTTTTTT.

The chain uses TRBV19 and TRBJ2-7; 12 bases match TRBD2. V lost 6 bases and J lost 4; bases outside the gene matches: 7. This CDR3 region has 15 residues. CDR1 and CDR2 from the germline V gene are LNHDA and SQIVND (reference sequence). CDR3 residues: CASSQLAGGRYEQYF. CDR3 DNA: TGTGCCAGTAGCCAACTAGCGGGGGGTAGGTACGAGCAGTACTTC.

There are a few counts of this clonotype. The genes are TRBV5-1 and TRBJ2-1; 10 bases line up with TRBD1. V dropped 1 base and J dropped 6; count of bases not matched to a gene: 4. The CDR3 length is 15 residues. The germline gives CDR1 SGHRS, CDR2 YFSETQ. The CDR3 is CASSLPRTGGNEQFF. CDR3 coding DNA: TGCGCCAGCAGCTTGCCGAGGACAGGGGGCAATGAGCAGTTCTTC.